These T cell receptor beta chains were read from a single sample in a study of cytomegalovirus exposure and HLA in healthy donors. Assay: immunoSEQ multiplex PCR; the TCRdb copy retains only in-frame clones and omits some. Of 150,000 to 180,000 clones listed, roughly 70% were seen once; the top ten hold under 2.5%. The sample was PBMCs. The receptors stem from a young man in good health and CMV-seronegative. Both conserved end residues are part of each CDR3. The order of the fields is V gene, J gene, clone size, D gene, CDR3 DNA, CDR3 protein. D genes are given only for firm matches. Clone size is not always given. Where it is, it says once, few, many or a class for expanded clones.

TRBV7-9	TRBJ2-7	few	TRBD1	TGTGCCAGCAGCTCGGACAGGGTATCACACGAGCAGTACTTC	CASSSDRVSHEQYF
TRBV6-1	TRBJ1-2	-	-	TGTGCCAGCAGTGAATCTATCGGGGACTCGGGGGGTGGCTACACCTTC	CASSESIGDSGGGYTF
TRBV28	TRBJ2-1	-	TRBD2	TGTGCCAGCAGTGACGGCGGGCTAGCGGGGCTCAATGAGCAGTTCTTC	CASSDGGLAGLNEQFF
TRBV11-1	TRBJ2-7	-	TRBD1	TGTGCCAGCAGTTTGGGACAGGGGATGGTTTGGAGCCAGTACTTC	CASSLGQGMVWSQYF
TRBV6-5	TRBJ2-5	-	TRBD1	TGTGCCAGCACTCGGGACAGGGGAGAGACCCAGTACTTC	CASTRDRGETQYF
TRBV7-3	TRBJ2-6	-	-	TGTGCCAGCAGTCTAACTGGGGCCAACGTCCTGACTTTC	CASSLTGANVLTF
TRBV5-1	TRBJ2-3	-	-	TGCGCCAGCAGCTTGGCCGGTTTGGCAGGTAAAGATACGCAGTATTTT	CASSLAGLAGKDTQYF
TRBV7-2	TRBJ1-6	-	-	TGTGCCAGCAGCTTAGGAGGGTCAGTAAATTCACCCCTCCACTTT	CASSLGGSVNSPLHF
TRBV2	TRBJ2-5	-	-	TGTGCCAGCAGTGAAGGGAGCGGTCGGAGGAGCCAGTACTTC	CASSEGSGRRSQYF
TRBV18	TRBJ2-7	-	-	TGTGCCAGCTCAAACATACAGGGATACGAGCAGTACTTC	CASSNIQGYEQYF
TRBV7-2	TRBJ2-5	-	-	TGTGCCAGCAGCTTAGCCTATGGTTCGTACCAAGAGACCCAGTACTTC	CASSLAYGSYQETQYF
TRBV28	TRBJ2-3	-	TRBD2	TGTGCCAGCAGTTCCCCGGGGGGATGGGGGACAGATACGCAGTATTTT	CASSSPGGWGTDTQYF
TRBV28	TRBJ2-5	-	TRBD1	TGTGCCAGTAGGTGGACAGGAAGGCTAGAGACCCAGTACTTC	CASRWTGRLETQYF
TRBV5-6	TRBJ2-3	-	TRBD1	TGTGCCAGCAGCCCGGGACAGGGTGTAGATACGCAGTATTTT	CASSPGQGVDTQYF
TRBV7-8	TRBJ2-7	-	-	TGTGCCAGCAGCAAGGACAGATTTAGCTCCTACGAGCAGTACTTC	CASSKDRFSSYEQYF
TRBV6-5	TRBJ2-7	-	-	TGTGCCAGCAGTTACTCCCAGGGAACCGAGCAGTACTTC	CASSYSQGTEQYF
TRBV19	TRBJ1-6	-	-	TGTGCCAGTAGTCCAGGGGATAATTCACCCCTCCACTTT	CASSPGDNSPLHF
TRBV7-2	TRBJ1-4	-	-	TGTGCCAGCAGCTGGCAGGGTTCAACTAATGAAAAACTGTTTTTT	CASSWQGSTNEKLFF
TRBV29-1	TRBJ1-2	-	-	-	CSVGQGAKGYGYPF
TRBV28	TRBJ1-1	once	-	TGTGCCAGCAACCGCGGGGGTGGCAACACTGAAGCTTTCTTT	CASNRGGGNTEAFF
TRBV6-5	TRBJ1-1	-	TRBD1	TGTGCCAGCAGTTACCGGGACAGGGCCGCTTTCTTT	CASSYRDRAAFF
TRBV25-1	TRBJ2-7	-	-	TGTGCCACAAGGACATCTGCCACCTACGAGCAGTACTTC	CATRTSATYEQYF
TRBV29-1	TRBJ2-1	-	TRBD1	TGCAGCGCCAGACAGGGGAGCCAGAATGAGCAGTTCTTC	CSARQGSQNEQFF
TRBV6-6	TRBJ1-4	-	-	TGTGCCAGCAGTTACTCCCGGGAGGCATATATGGGGAAACTGTTTTTT	CASSYSREAYMGKLFF
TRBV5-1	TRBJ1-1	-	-	TGCGCCAGCAGCATAGGGGCCCAGAACACTGAAGCTTTCTTT	CASSIGAQNTEAFF
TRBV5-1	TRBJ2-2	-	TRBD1	TGCGCCAGCAGCGTACAGGGGGAAAGGTCCGGGGAGCTGTTTTTT	CASSVQGERSGELFF
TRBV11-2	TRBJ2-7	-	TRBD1	TGTGCCAGCAGCTTATCTAGGGCAGGGGGCTTCTACGAGCAGTACTTC	CASSLSRAGGFYEQYF
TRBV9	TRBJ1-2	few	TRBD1	TGTGCCAGCAGCGATACAGGGGGCTCGTACTATGGCTACACCTTC	CASSDTGGSYYGYTF
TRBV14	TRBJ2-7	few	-	TGTGCCAGCAGCCTCCCCAGCTCCTACGAGCAGTACTTC	CASSLPSSYEQYF
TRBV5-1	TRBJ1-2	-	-	TGCGCCAGCAGCGCAGGGAATCCGCTTCGGCATGGCTACCCCTTC	CASSAGNPLRHGYPF
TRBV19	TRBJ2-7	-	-	TGTGCCAGTAGTATCCGACAGGCGTCCTACGAGCAGTACTTC	CASSIRQASYEQYF
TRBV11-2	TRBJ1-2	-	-	TGTGCCAGCACCCCCTCAGGGGTCCGCGGCTACACCTTC	CASTPSGVRGYTF
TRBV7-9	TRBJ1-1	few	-	TGTGCCAGCAGCTTAGACAGCATGAACACTGAAGCTTTCTTT	CASSLDSMNTEAFF
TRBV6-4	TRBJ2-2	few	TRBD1	TGTGCCAGCAGTGACGGGACAGGGAACACCGGGGAGCTGTTTTTT	CASSDGTGNTGELFF
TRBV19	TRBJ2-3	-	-	TGTGCCAGTAATGGCGGGGCGGGCACAGATACGCAGTATTTT	CASNGGAGTDTQYF
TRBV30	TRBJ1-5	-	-	TGTGCCTGGAGTGTACGAGGGAGTCGCCCGCCGGGGGTCAATCAGCCCCAGCATTTT	CAWSVRGSRPPGVNQPQHF
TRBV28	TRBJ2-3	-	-	TGTGCCAGCAGTCCGTTGGCGGGCCCAATCGCAGATACGCAGTATTTT	CASSPLAGPIADTQYF
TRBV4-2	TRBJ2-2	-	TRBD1	TGTGCCAGCAGCCAAGTGTCAGGACAGGGGGCCGGGGAGCTGTTTTTT	CASSQVSGQGAGELFF
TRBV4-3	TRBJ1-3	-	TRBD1	TGCGCCAGCAGCCCGGGACAGGCCCTCTCTGGGAGGGCTGGAAACACCATATATTTT	CASSPGQALSGRAGNTIYF
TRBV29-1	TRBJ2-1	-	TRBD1	TGCAGCGTTGAGGGGGACAGTCCCACCTACAATGAGCAGTTCTTC	CSVEGDSPTYNEQFF
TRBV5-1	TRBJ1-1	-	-	TGCGCCAGCAGCTTGGACCCCGGGAGGGGTGACACTGAAGCTTTCTTT	CASSLDPGRGDTEAFF
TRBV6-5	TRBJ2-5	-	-	TGTGCCAGCAGTTACGCGGGGTGGGAGACCCAGTACTTC	CASSYAGWETQYF
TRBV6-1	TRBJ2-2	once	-	TGTGCCAGCTTAAGGAGCACCGGGGAGCTGTTTTTT	CASLRSTGELFF
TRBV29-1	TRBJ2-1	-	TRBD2	TGCAGCGTTGAAGATATCGGACTAGCGGGGGGCGATGAGCAGTTCTTC	CSVEDIGLAGGDEQFF
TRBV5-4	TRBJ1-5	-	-	TGTGCCAGCAGCCCGGGGGGGATTAATCAGCCCCAGCATTTT	CASSPGGINQPQHF